This T cell receptor beta chain was sequenced for a study of beta chain features in type 1 diabetes. Looking at the study overall: Age, gender and cell yields were similar between patients and healthy donors. General study findings and limits: For TCRB rearrangement, an influence of HLA type remained unresolved here. Shortening that was moderate but significant affected the TCRB CDR3s of Type 1 diabetes patients in all four CD4+ subsets. For cells with high TCR expression, cDNA sequencing could yield over-representation.

This clone was detected only a few times. Its antigen is unknown. Expressed TCRB transcripts were sequenced because the isolated RNA had all been reverse transcribed beforehand. The data were produced by immunoSEQ multiplex PCR, yet TCRdb's version contains in-frame clones alone and is incomplete. The profile covers fewer than 650,000 clones, with about 14% appearing a single time and 0.093% taken by the ten largest. The source material was naive CD4+ T cells from blood. This TCR was recovered from a man between 18 and 35 years old in good health.

The CDR3 spells CASSPQGAILRAFF. The CDR3 DNA sequence: TGTGCCAGCAGTCCCCAGGGGGCAATCTTGAGGGCTTTCTTT. V and J are TRBV28 and TRBJ1-1, with 8 bases fitting TRBD1. Germline-derived CDR1 and CDR2 are MDHEN and SYDVKM. This CDR3 contains 14 residues. V trimming: 5 bases; J trimming: 11 bases; junction bases outside the gene matches: 13.